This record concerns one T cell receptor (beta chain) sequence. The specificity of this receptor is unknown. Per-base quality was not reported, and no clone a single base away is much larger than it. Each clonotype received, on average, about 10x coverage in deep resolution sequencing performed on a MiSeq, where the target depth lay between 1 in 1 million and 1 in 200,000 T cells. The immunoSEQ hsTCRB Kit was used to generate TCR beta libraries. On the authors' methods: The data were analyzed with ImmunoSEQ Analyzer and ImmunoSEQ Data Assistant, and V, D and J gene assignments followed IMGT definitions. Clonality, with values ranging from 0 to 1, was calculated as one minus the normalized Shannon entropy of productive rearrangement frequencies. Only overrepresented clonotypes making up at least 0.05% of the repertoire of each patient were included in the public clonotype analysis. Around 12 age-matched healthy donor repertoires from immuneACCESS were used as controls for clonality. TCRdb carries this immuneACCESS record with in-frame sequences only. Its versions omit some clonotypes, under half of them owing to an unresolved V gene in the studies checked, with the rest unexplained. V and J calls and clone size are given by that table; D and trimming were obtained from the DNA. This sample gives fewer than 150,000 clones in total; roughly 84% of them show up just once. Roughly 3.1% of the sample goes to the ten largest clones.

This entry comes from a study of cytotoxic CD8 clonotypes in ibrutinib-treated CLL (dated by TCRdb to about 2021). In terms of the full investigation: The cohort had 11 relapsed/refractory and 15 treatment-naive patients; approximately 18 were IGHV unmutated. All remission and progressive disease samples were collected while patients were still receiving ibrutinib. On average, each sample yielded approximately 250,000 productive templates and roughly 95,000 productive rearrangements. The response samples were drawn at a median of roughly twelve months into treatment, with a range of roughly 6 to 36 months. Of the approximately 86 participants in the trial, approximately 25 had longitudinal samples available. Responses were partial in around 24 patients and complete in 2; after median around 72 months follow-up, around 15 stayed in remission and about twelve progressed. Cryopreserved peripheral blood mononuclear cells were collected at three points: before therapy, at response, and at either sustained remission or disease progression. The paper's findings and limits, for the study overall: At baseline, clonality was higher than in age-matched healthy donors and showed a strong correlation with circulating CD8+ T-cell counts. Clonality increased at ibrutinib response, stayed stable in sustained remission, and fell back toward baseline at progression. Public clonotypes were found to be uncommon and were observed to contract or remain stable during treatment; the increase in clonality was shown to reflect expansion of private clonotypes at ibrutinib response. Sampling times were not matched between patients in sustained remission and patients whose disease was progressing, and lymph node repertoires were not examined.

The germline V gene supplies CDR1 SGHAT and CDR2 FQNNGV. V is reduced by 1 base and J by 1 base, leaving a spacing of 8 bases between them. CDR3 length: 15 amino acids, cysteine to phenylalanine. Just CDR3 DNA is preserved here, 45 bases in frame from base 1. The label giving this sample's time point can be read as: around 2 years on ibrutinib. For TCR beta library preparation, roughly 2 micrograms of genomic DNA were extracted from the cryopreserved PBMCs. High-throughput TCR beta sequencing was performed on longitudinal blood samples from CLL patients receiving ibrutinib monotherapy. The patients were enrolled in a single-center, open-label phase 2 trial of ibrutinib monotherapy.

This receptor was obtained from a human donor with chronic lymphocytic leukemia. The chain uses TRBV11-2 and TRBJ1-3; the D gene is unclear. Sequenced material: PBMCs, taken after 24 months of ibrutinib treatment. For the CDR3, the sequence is CASSLVGGSGNTIYF. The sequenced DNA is TGTGCCAGCAGCTTAGTTGGAGGGTCTGGAAACACCATATATTTT.